A selection of T cell receptor beta chains follows, all from one sample in a study of cytomegalovirus exposure and HLA in healthy donors. The protocol was immunoSEQ multiplex PCR, while the TCRdb copy is restricted to in-frame clones and leaves out a portion. This sample's clone table lists approximately 120,000 clones. Sequenced material: PBMCs. All receptors derive from a woman in her sixties in good health and CMV-seronegative. Both conserved end residues are part of each CDR3. D genes are given only for firm matches.

J gene: TRBJ1-1; V gene: TRBV7-9; D gene: -; CDR3 protein: CASSPSSGRTEAFF; CDR3 DNA: TGTGCCAGCAGCCCCTCGTCAGGGAGGACTGAAGCTTTCTTT
J gene: TRBJ1-6; V gene: TRBV2; D gene: TRBD1; CDR3 protein: CASSITGGNSPLHF; CDR3 DNA: TGTGCCAGCAGCATCACAGGGGGCAATTCACCCCTCCACTTT
J gene: TRBJ1-1; V gene: TRBV5-1; D gene: -; CDR3 protein: CASSWTEFNEAFF; CDR3 DNA: TGCGCCAGCAGCTGGACAGAGTTTAATGAAGCTTTCTTT
J gene: TRBJ2-7; V gene: TRBV5-1; D gene: TRBD1; CDR3 protein: CASSFQGQGNGRTHYEQYF; CDR3 DNA: TGCGCCAGCAGCTTTCAGGGACAGGGTAACGGCAGAACGCACTACGAGCAGTACTTC
J gene: TRBJ2-5; V gene: TRBV7-9; D gene: TRBD1; CDR3 protein: CASSLERTGAYKETQYF; CDR3 DNA: TGTGCCAGCAGCTTAGAAAGGACAGGAGCGTATAAAGAGACCCAGTACTTC
J gene: TRBJ2-1; V gene: TRBV28; D gene: TRBD1; CDR3 protein: CASSPDRGLLDEQFF; CDR3 DNA: TGTGCCAGCAGCCCAGACAGGGGGCTATTGGATGAGCAGTTCTTC
J gene: TRBJ2-3; V gene: TRBV10-3; D gene: -; CDR3 protein: CAIRATEPLTDTQYF; CDR3 DNA: TGTGCCATCAGGGCGACAGAGCCTCTCACGGATACGCAGTATTTT
J gene: TRBJ2-7; V gene: TRBV5-1; D gene: -; CDR3 protein: CASSLAGTRSYEQYF; CDR3 DNA: TGCGCCAGCAGCTTGGCCGGGACACGATCCTACGAGCAGTACTTC
J gene: TRBJ2-1; V gene: TRBV5-6; D gene: TRBD2; CDR3 protein: CASSLAVRLAVGSEQFF; CDR3 DNA: TGTGCCAGCAGCTTGGCGGTTAGGCTAGCGGTTGGGTCCGAGCAGTTCTTC
J gene: TRBJ1-2; V gene: TRBV28; D gene: -; CDR3 protein: CASSFQGLGDKYYGYTF; CDR3 DNA: TGTGCCAGCAGTTTCCAGGGGCTCGGGGACAAATACTATGGCTACACCTTC
J gene: TRBJ2-7; V gene: TRBV10-3; D gene: -; CDR3 protein: CAISITAPTYEQYF; CDR3 DNA: TGTGCCATCAGTATAACAGCCCCTACCTACGAGCAGTACTTC
J gene: TRBJ1-1; V gene: TRBV9; D gene: -; CDR3 protein: CASSRRGAGVNTEAFF; CDR3 DNA: TGTGCCAGCAGCCGACGGGGGGCGGGGGTGAACACTGAAGCTTTCTTT
J gene: TRBJ2-5; V gene: TRBV5-1; D gene: -; CDR3 protein: CASTGDQETQYF; CDR3 DNA: TGCGCCAGCACCGGGGACCAAGAGACCCAGTACTTC
J gene: TRBJ1-1; V gene: TRBV25-1; D gene: -; CDR3 protein: CASSDPIQGPNTEAFF; CDR3 DNA: TGTGCCAGCAGTGATCCTATACAGGGACCGAACACTGAAGCTTTCTTT
J gene: TRBJ2-7; V gene: TRBV2; D gene: TRBD2; CDR3 protein: CASNGLAGVGEQYF; CDR3 DNA: TGTGCCAGCAATGGACTAGCGGGAGTGGGAGAGCAGTACTTC
J gene: TRBJ1-5; V gene: TRBV7-3; D gene: -; CDR3 protein: CASSLMSGEPQHF; CDR3 DNA: TGTGCCAGCAGCTTAATGTCGGGGGAGCCCCAGCATTTT
J gene: TRBJ2-2; V gene: TRBV5-1; D gene: TRBD2; CDR3 protein: CASSRGTSGANTGELFF; CDR3 DNA: TGCGCCAGCAGCAGAGGGACTAGCGGGGCCAACACCGGGGAGCTGTTTTTT
J gene: TRBJ1-2; V gene: TRBV6-6; D gene: -; CDR3 protein: CASSYSSDRMVGYTF; CDR3 DNA: TGTGCCAGCAGTTACTCATCCGACAGGATGGTGGGCTACACCTTC
J gene: TRBJ2-7; V gene: TRBV6-4; D gene: TRBD2; CDR3 protein: CASSDPRGVAGFSYEQYF; CDR3 DNA: TGTGCCAGCAGTGACCCGCGGGGGGTAGCGGGATTCTCCTACGAGCAGTACTTC
J gene: TRBJ2-7; V gene: TRBV6-1; D gene: -; CDR3 protein: CASSEARGVQPREQYF; CDR3 DNA: TGTGCCAGCAGTGAAGCAAGGGGCGTCCAACCCCGCGAGCAGTACTTC
J gene: TRBJ2-3; V gene: TRBV30; D gene: TRBD2; CDR3 protein: CAWSLREGRPQYF; CDR3 DNA: TGTGCCTGGAGCCTGCGGGAGGGCCGGCCGCAGTATTTT